This T cell receptor (beta chain) was found in a study of T-cell memory formation after mild COVID-19. Each CDR3 protein gets one entry after TCRdb re-called the 5' RACE reads with MiXCR. Of over 130,000 distinct CDR3 sequences listed, around 14% were seen once; the top ten hold under 30%. This clonotype was recorded a few times. The V end lost 6 bases, the J end lost 0 bases, and 9 bases lay between the germline ends. In germline, CDR1 is SNHLY, CDR2 FYNNEI. CDR3 length: 15 residues. The chain couples TRBV2 to TRBJ1-6, with D perhaps matching TRBD1 (6 bases). Sequencing was done on a sample of PBMCs or a T cell subset sorted from them (not recorded which). This TCR derives from an adult woman who had mild COVID-19 (a few samples of this study predate the infection). Cell type and time point are not known. The CDR3 loop is CASSPQGSYNSPLHF. In nucleotides, the CDR3 is TGTGCCAGCAGCCCACAGGGCTCCTATAATTCACCCCTCCACTTT.